The 24 T cell receptor beta chains in this list originate from one sample, sequenced in a study of regulatory T cells in long-lasting Graves disease. Construction of the TCR beta libraries employed iRepertoire HTBI primers in conjunction with Arm-PCR of CDR3 regions. TCRdb reanalysed the multiplex PCR reads using MiXCR and keeps one entry per CDR3 protein. Altogether fewer than 650,000 distinct CDR3 sequences are present, around 15% being singletons, with the ten largest covering 18%. The time point denotes: newly diagnosed GD, antithyroid drugs for less than 3 months. Following extraction of RNA from PBMCs, that RNA was used to make the TCR library. The same specimen was also included in a second study, on T cells in Graves' hyperthyroidism and ophthalmopathy.

The sequencing used peripheral blood mononuclear cells (PBMCs), collected at new diagnosis, from a patient treated with antithyroid drugs. Receptors originate from a woman younger than 45 with Graves disease.

This clonotype was counted between two and nine times. The chain is built from TRBV15 and TRBJ2-1, with TRBD1 as a possible D gene (6 bases). The CDR3 has 15 amino acids. Per germline, CDR1 LNHNV and CDR2 YYDKDF (reference sequence). Trimming took 0 bases from V and 3 from J, leaving 9 bases between them. CDR3: CATSRDGGLYNEQFF. CDR3 sequence (DNA): TGTGCCACCAGCAGAGATGGGGGCCTCTACAATGAGCAGTTCTTC.

In its sample, this clonotype was seen a few times. Its ends do not fully match the called genes, so a read error is possible. V usage is TRBV10-3 and J usage is TRBJ1-1, with a weak D call TRBD1 (6 bases). In germline, CDR1 is ENHRY, CDR2 SYGVKD. This CDR3 region has 14 residues. CDR3 in amino acids: CAISDPDRTHETFF. As DNA, the CDR3 is TGTGCCATCAGTGACCCGGACAGAACCCATGAAACTTTCTTT.

This clonotype was counted many times. This sequence joins TRBV11-2 and TRBJ2-3, with a possible D match to TRBD2 (5 bases). This CDR3 region has 11 residues. Germline V gives CDR1 SGHAT, CDR2 FQNNGV. Trimming shortened V by 6 bases and J by 9 bases, and 10 bases separated the two germline ends. Here the CDR3 reads CASSFRRTQYF. Written as DNA, the CDR3 is TGTGCCAGCAGTTTCCGGAGGACGCAGTATTTT.

This clonotype was recorded at least ten times. The chain combines TRBV28 with TRBJ2-2; D is unresolved. The CDR3 sequence is 15 residues long. Germline CDR1 MDHEN, CDR2 SYDVKM. V dropped 4 bases and J dropped 1 base, with 10 bases sitting between them. Here the CDR3 reads CASSWWLENTGELFF. CDR3 nucleotide sequence: TGTGCCAGCAGTTGGTGGCTTGAGAACACCGGGGAGCTGTTTTTT.

The chain couples TRBV28 to TRBJ2-5; 8 bases are a match to TRBD1. From germline, CDR1 is MDHEN and CDR2 SYDVKM. The CDR3 has 14 amino acids. Germline trimming cut 5 bases from V and 4 bases from J; bases unmatched to any gene: 6. Here the CDR3 DNA reads TGTGCCAGCAGTGGGACAGGCCAGAGAGAGACCCAGTACTTC. Encoded protein: CASSGTGQRETQYF.

This clonotype was recorded at least ten times. The chain uses TRBV28 and TRBJ1-3; TRBD1 matches 7 bases. Germline CDR1 reads MDHEN; CDR2 reads SYDVKM. Trimming removed 5 bases from V and 4 bases from J; junction bases left unmatched: 5. This CDR3 region has 14 residues. This CDR3 reads CASSPGTAGNTIYF. In DNA form, the CDR3 reads TGTGCCAGCAGTCCGGGGACAGCAGGAAACACCATATATTTT.

The rearrangement uses TRBV20-1 and TRBJ2-1, with D possibly matching TRBD2 (7 bases). This CDR3 comprises 15 residues. The V end was cut by 8 bases, the J end by 0 bases, with 17 bases between. CDR1 and CDR2 from the germline V gene are DFQATT and SNEGSKA (reference sequence). This chain's CDR3 is CSTAGGALSYNEQFF. The CDR3 bases are TGCAGTACTGCTGGGGGGGCTCTCTCCTACAATGAGCAGTTCTTC.

The chain uses TRBV5-6 and TRBJ2-1; 11 bases align to TRBD2. In germline, CDR1 is SGHDT, CDR2 YYEEEE. With 4 bases clipped from V and 5 bases from J, the junction kept 11 bases outside the gene matches. This CDR3 is built from 17 residues. For the CDR3, the DNA is TGTGCCAGCAGCCCAGCTTTAGCGGGAGGGCCCGACAATGAGCAGTTCTTC. Translation gives CASSPALAGGPDNEQFF. The full variable domain, its missing parts supplied by reference TRBV5-6 and TRBJ2-1, is DAGVTQSPTHLIKTRGQQVTLRCSPKSGHDTVSWYQQALGQGPQFIFQYYEEEERQRGNFPDRFSGHQFPNYSSELNVNALLLGDSALYLCASSPALAGGPDNEQFFGPGTRLTVL.

The V and J genes are TRBV15 and TRBJ2-1; 9 bases line up with TRBD1. Germline-derived CDR1 and CDR2 are LNHNV and YYDKDF (reference sequence). The junction had 8 bases not matched to a gene; V was cut back by 5 bases and J by 6 bases. The CDR3 totals 15 residues. Written as DNA, the CDR3 is TGTGCCACCAGCCCGGGGACAGGGTACCCCAATGAGCAGTTCTTC. Translation: CATSPGTGYPNEQFF.

This clonotype was seen ten or more times. This chain links TRBV27 with TRBJ1-4; D gene ambiguous. V shed 8 bases and J shed 7 bases, with 14 bases lying between them. The CDR3 extends over 13 amino acids. The germline gives CDR1 MNHEY, CDR2 SMNVEV (reference sequence). CDR3 bases: TGTGCCAGCCGGAGATCGTTGGCTGAAAAACTGTTTTTT. Translated, it gives CASRRSLAEKLFF.

V gene TRBV3-1 combines with J gene TRBJ1-1, with D possibly TRBD1 on 5 matching bases. The CDR3 loop spans 16 amino acids. Germline CDR1 and CDR2: LGHDT and YNNKEL (reference sequence). V was shortened by 2 bases and J by 3 bases, with 16 bases between the two germline ends. CDR3 nucleotides: TGTGCCAGCAGCCAAAGGGGCCGTTCGGACTACACTGAAGCTTTCTTT. This codes for CASSQRGRSDYTEAFF.

This clonotype appeared a few times. The chain employs TRBV5-1 and TRBJ2-7; TRBD1 matches at 7 bases. V shed 7 bases, J shed 3 bases, and the junction held 7 bases outside the gene matches. This CDR3 region has 13 residues. CDR1 is SGHRS, CDR2 YFSETQ, per germline. As DNA, the CDR3 is TGCGCCAGCGCCGAGACAGGGATCTACGAGCAGTACTTC. Protein product: CASAETGIYEQYF.

This clonotype has only a few counts. The chain joins TRBV9 to TRBJ2-7, with D unclear. The CDR3 has 16 amino acids. Germline V gene lookup returns CDR1 SGDLS and CDR2 YYNGEE. V gave up 0 bases and J gave up 0 bases, with 13 bases separating them. CDR3 in DNA: TGTGCCAGCAGCGTAGCGGTAGGGAAGAGCTCCTACGAGCAGTACTTC. Amino acids: CASSVAVGKSSYEQYF.

Only a few counts were recorded for this clonotype. V usage is TRBV30 and J usage is TRBJ2-7, with 7 positions matching TRBD1. Germline V gene lookup returns CDR1 GTSNPN and CDR2 SVGIG (reference sequence). V lost 4 bases, J lost 5 bases, and 5 bases stayed unmatched. This CDR3 contains 12 residues. The DNA of the CDR3 is TGTGCCTGGACCCGACAGGGACACGAGCAGTACTTC. Amino acid sequence: CAWTRQGHEQYF.

Many counts were recorded for this clonotype. The chain has TRBV27 and TRBJ1-2; D may be TRBD1 (5 bases). This CDR3 has 13 residues. Per the germline V gene, CDR1 is MNHEY and CDR2 is SMNVEV (reference sequence). The V end lost 1 base, the J end lost 5 bases, and 8 bases lay between the germline ends. The CDR3 region is CASSLFPGYGYTF. CDR3 coding DNA: TGTGCCAGCAGTTTATTTCCAGGGTATGGCTACACCTTC.

This chain links TRBV4-1 with TRBJ2-7, with TRBD1 matching over 10 bases. The CDR3 is 13 residues long. Germline V gives CDR1 MGHRA, CDR2 YSYEKL. Trimming removed 8 bases from V and 6 bases from J; junction bases left unmatched: 7. Written as DNA, the CDR3 is TGCGCCAGCGGGGACAGGGGAGGGAGCGAGCAGTACTTC. Protein sequence: CASGDRGGSEQYF.

Worth noting for this clonotype: An end of the junction does not agree with germline; a read error may underlie this. The CDR3 reads CASSLATGANVLTF. The CDR3 coding sequence is TGCGCCAGCAGCTTGGCAACAGGGGCGAACGTCCTGACTTTC. The J gene is TRBJ2-6, the V gene TRBV5-1; 7 bases align to TRBD1. The germline gives CDR1 SGHRS, CDR2 YFSETQ. The CDR3 totals 14 residues.

This chain connects TRBV20-1 to TRBJ2-1; the match to TRBD2 covers 8 bases. The V gene's germline CDR1 is DFQATT and CDR2 SNEGSKA (reference sequence). V gave up 4 bases and J gave up 5 bases; unmatched junction bases: 13. The CDR3 has 16 residues. CDR3 region: CSAKPVSGGPHNEQFF. As DNA, the CDR3 is TGCAGTGCTAAACCAGTCTCGGGAGGGCCCCACAATGAGCAGTTCTTC.

At least ten counts were recorded for this clonotype. V gene TRBV19 combines with J gene TRBJ1-5; 8 nucleotides agree with TRBD1. Germline CDR1 reads LNHDA; CDR2 reads SQIVND (reference sequence). Trimming at V came to 4 bases and at J to 3 bases, leaving 5 bases not matched to a gene. CDR3 length equals 15 residues. The CDR3 nucleotides read TGTGCCAGTAGTACCTTGGACAGGGACAATCAGCCCCAGCATTTT. Its protein product is CASSTLDRDNQPQHF.

Note on this clonotype: The junction does not match germline at one end; this may be a read error. The V and J genes are TRBV19 and TRBJ2-1; D remains unclear. Germline CDR1 reads LNHDA; CDR2 reads SQIVND (reference sequence). The CDR3 extends over 12 amino acids. The DNA of the CDR3 is TGTGTCAGTAGTATGGTGTGGGGTGAGCAGTTCTTC. It translates to CVSSMVWGEQFF. Drawing the rest from reference TRBV19 and TRBJ2-1, the complete variable domain is DGGITQSPKYLFRKEGQNVTLSCEQNLNHDAMYWYRQDPGQGLRLIYYSQIVNDFQKGDIAEGYSVSREKKESFPLTVTSAQKNPTAFYLCVSSMVWGEQFFGPGTRLTVL.

The gene calls are TRBV6-1 and TRBJ2-6, with TRBD1 as a possible D gene (7 bases). This CDR3 is built from 18 residues. Trimming pared 4 bases from V and 5 bases from J, leaving 21 bases between. Looked up from germline, CDR1 is MNHNS and CDR2 is SASEGT. The CDR3 DNA is TGTGCCAGCAGTGCGCCGGGACAGCGGGCACTCAGGGCCAACGTCCTGACTTTC. Translated: CASSAPGQRALRANVLTF.

A few counts support this clonotype. The CDR3 region is CASSPQRVSQETQYF. Here the CDR3 DNA reads TGCGCCAGCAGCCCACAAAGGGTCAGCCAAGAGACCCAGTACTTC. The chain joins TRBV4-1 to TRBJ2-5, with unresolved D. Germline assignment: CDR1 MGHRA and CDR2 YSYEKL. Trimming shortened V by 4 bases and J by 1 base, and 13 bases separated the two germline ends. This CDR3 comprises 15 residues.

V and J are TRBV9 and TRBJ1-1, with D possibly matching TRBD1 (5 bases). Germline V gene sequence: CDR1 SGDLS, CDR2 YYNGEE. Trimming cost V 0 bases and J 10 bases, with 13 bases left between them. This CDR3 spans 13 amino acids. The DNA for the CDR3 is TGTGCCAGCAGCGTAGCCCAGGGCCGACGAGCTTTCTTT. Its translation: CASSVAQGRRAFF.

This clonotype came up many times. V and J are TRBV2 and TRBJ2-7, with D possibly matching TRBD2 (7 bases). Trimming cost V 5 bases and J 5 bases, with 19 bases left between them. In germline, CDR1 is SNHLY, CDR2 FYNNEI. The CDR3 has 15 amino acids. The DNA for the CDR3 is TGTGCCAGCAGTAACCGCCTGGGGGGGCGTAACGAGCAGTACTTC. This gives the protein CASSNRLGGRNEQYF.